A selection of T cell receptor beta chains follows, all from one sample in a study of T-cell reconstitution after alpha-beta-depleted transplantation in children. One entry per CDR3 protein, called by TCRdb with MiXCR from the PCR reads. The sample records some 220,000 distinct CDR3 sequences, approximately 11% being singletons. Sample: PBMCs, taken before TCRalphabeta/CD19-depleted stem cell transplant. The receptors shown here come from a child in the first two years of life with acute myeloid leukemia, due to receive a stem cell transplant. Each CDR3 is given with its conserved first and last residue. A D gene is named only where the DNA matches it firmly. Clone size is given for some rows only: seen once, a few or many times, or a class if the clone is expanded.

v_gene: TRBV10-3
d_gene: TRBD1
j_gene: TRBJ2-1
abundance: .
CDR3aa: CAIARDSPNNEQFF
CDR3nt: TGTGCCATCGCCCGGGACAGCCCGAACAATGAGCAGTTCTTC

v_gene: TRBV20-1
d_gene: .
j_gene: TRBJ1-5
abundance: .
CDR3aa: CSARDWGDTQHF
CDR3nt: TGCAGTGCTAGAGATTGGGGAGATACGCAGCATTTT

v_gene: TRBV5-5
d_gene: TRBD1
j_gene: TRBJ2-3
abundance: many
CDR3aa: CASSSGTGTTQYF
CDR3nt: TGTGCCAGCAGCTCCGGGACAGGGACTACGCAGTATTTT

v_gene: TRBV28
d_gene: .
j_gene: TRBJ1-5
abundance: many
CDR3aa: CASSLAGTVNQPQHF
CDR3nt: TGTGCCAGCAGTTTAGCTGGGACGGTCAATCAGCCCCAGCATTTT

v_gene: TRBV28
d_gene: .
j_gene: TRBJ1-1
abundance: many
CDR3aa: CASIGGTEAFF
CDR3nt: TGTGCCAGCATCGGTGGCACTGAAGCTTTCTTT

v_gene: TRBV20-1
d_gene: .
j_gene: TRBJ1-4
abundance: .
CDR3aa: CSASPVGANEKLFF
CDR3nt: TGCAGTGCTTCCCCAGTGGGGGCTAATGAAAAACTGTTTTTT

v_gene: TRBV7-9
d_gene: TRBD1
j_gene: TRBJ1-3
abundance: many
CDR3aa: CALRQGASGNTIYF
CDR3nt: TGTGCCCTCAGACAGGGGGCTTCTGGAAACACCATATATTTT

v_gene: TRBV20-1
d_gene: .
j_gene: TRBJ2-1
abundance: many
CDR3aa: CSARQLGPDEQFF
CDR3nt: TGCAGTGCTAGACAACTAGGCCCCGATGAGCAGTTCTTC

v_gene: TRBV6-1
d_gene: TRBD1
j_gene: TRBJ2-7
abundance: many
CDR3aa: CASSLNTPGTGGYEQYF
CDR3nt: TGTGCCAGCAGTCTAAACACCCCCGGGACAGGGGGCTACGAGCAGTACTTC

v_gene: TRBV28
d_gene: TRBD1
j_gene: TRBJ1-6
abundance: many
CDR3aa: CASSPQGSGGSPLHF
CDR3nt: TGTGCCAGCAGTCCACAGGGGTCTGGGGGTTCACCCCTCCACTTT

v_gene: TRBV12-3/TRBV12-4
d_gene: .
j_gene: TRBJ2-7
abundance: many
CDR3aa: CASSLEQGVSYEQYF
CDR3nt: TGTGCCAGCAGTTTAGAACAGGGTGTCTCCTACGAGCAGTACTTC

v_gene: TRBV7-9
d_gene: .
j_gene: TRBJ1-1
abundance: many
CDR3aa: CASTGGEWRTEAFF
CDR3nt: TGTGCCAGCACAGGAGGGGAGTGGAGGACTGAAGCTTTCTTT

v_gene: TRBV20-1
d_gene: .
j_gene: TRBJ2-3
abundance: many
CDR3aa: CSAGGYTDTQYF
CDR3nt: TGCAGTGCTGGGGGGTACACAGATACGCAGTATTTT

v_gene: TRBV3-1
d_gene: .
j_gene: TRBJ2-7
abundance: many
CDR3aa: CASSQEGPSYEQYF
CDR3nt: TGTGCCAGCAGCCAAGAGGGCCCCTCCTACGAGCAGTACTTC

v_gene: TRBV14
d_gene: .
j_gene: TRBJ2-1
abundance: many
CDR3aa: CASSQDLTGRDEQFF
CDR3nt: TGTGCCAGCAGCCAAGATCTAACAGGGCGGGATGAGCAGTTCTTC

v_gene: TRBV13
d_gene: .
j_gene: TRBJ1-2
abundance: few
CDR3aa: CASSLEFRGYGYTF
CDR3nt: TGTGCCAGCAGCTTAGAATTCCGGGGCTATGGCTACACCTTC

v_gene: TRBV30
d_gene: TRBD1
j_gene: TRBJ1-1
abundance: many
CDR3aa: CAWRHPGGTEAFF
CDR3nt: TGTGCCTGGAGGCACCCAGGGGGCACTGAAGCTTTCTTT

v_gene: TRBV10-3
d_gene: .
j_gene: TRBJ2-5
abundance: many
CDR3aa: CAIRVGETQYF
CDR3nt: TGTGCCATCAGGGTGGGTGAGACCCAGTACTTC

v_gene: TRBV5-1
d_gene: .
j_gene: TRBJ2-3
abundance: many
CDR3aa: CASSSDGGRSLSTDTQYF
CDR3nt: TGCGCCAGCAGCTCGGACGGGGGGCGCTCCCTTAGCACAGATACGCAGTATTTT

v_gene: TRBV2
d_gene: TRBD1
j_gene: TRBJ2-1
abundance: many
CDR3aa: CASSEPLQGGLYNEQFF
CDR3nt: TGTGCCAGCAGTGAACCGTTACAGGGGGGTTTGTACAATGAGCAGTTCTTC

v_gene: TRBV27
d_gene: .
j_gene: TRBJ1-1
abundance: .
CDR3aa: CASSHPGTTNTEAFF
CDR3nt: TGTGCCAGCAGTCACCCAGGGACCACGAACACTGAAGCTTTCTTT

v_gene: TRBV20-1
d_gene: TRBD2
j_gene: TRBJ2-1
abundance: many
CDR3aa: CSVKGNLAGFNEQFF
CDR3nt: TGCAGTGTTAAAGGGAACTTAGCGGGATTTAATGAGCAGTTCTTC

v_gene: TRBV28
d_gene: .
j_gene: TRBJ1-1
abundance: many
CDR3aa: CASSLHTEAFF
CDR3nt: TGTGCCAGCAGTTTACACACTGAAGCTTTCTTT

v_gene: TRBV4-3
d_gene: .
j_gene: TRBJ2-6
abundance: .
CDR3aa: CASSQYWASSGANVLTF
CDR3nt: TGCGCCAGCAGCCAATATTGGGCCAGCTCTGGGGCCAACGTCCTGACTTTC

v_gene: TRBV27
d_gene: .
j_gene: TRBJ2-7
abundance: many
CDR3aa: CASSLPILVTDKPYEQYF
CDR3nt: TGTGCCAGCAGTTTACCGATCCTTGTGACAGACAAACCCTACGAGCAGTACTTC

v_gene: TRBV24-1
d_gene: TRBD2
j_gene: TRBJ2-7
abundance: .
CDR3aa: CATSTPTSGSCYEQYF
CDR3nt: TGTGCCACCAGTACACCAACTAGCGGGAGTTGCTACGAGCAGTACTTC

v_gene: TRBV5-1
d_gene: TRBD2
j_gene: TRBJ2-3
abundance: many
CDR3aa: CASRQNHLAENTQYF
CDR3nt: TGCGCCAGCAGACAAAACCACCTAGCGGAAAATACGCAGTATTTT

v_gene: TRBV7-9
d_gene: .
j_gene: TRBJ1-1
abundance: many
CDR3aa: CASSLLSNTEAFF
CDR3nt: TGTGCCAGCAGCCTACTATCCAACACTGAAGCTTTCTTT

v_gene: TRBV7-9
d_gene: .
j_gene: TRBJ2-1
abundance: many
CDR3aa: CASSERAGGGEQFF
CDR3nt: TGTGCCAGCAGCGAAAGGGCAGGGGGAGGTGAGCAGTTCTTC

v_gene: TRBV20-1
d_gene: .
j_gene: TRBJ2-2
abundance: many
CDR3aa: CSARISGIQTGELFF
CDR3nt: TGCAGTGCTAGAATTTCGGGGATTCAGACCGGGGAGCTGTTTTTT

v_gene: TRBV6-5
d_gene: .
j_gene: TRBJ2-3
abundance: many
CDR3aa: CASSPASLTDTQYF
CDR3nt: TGTGCCAGCAGCCCCGCCAGCCTGACAGATACGCAGTATTTT

v_gene: TRBV19
d_gene: .
j_gene: TRBJ2-3
abundance: few
CDR3aa: CASKKTGTDTQYF
CDR3nt: TGTGCCAGTAAAAAGACTGGCACAGATACGCAGTATTTT